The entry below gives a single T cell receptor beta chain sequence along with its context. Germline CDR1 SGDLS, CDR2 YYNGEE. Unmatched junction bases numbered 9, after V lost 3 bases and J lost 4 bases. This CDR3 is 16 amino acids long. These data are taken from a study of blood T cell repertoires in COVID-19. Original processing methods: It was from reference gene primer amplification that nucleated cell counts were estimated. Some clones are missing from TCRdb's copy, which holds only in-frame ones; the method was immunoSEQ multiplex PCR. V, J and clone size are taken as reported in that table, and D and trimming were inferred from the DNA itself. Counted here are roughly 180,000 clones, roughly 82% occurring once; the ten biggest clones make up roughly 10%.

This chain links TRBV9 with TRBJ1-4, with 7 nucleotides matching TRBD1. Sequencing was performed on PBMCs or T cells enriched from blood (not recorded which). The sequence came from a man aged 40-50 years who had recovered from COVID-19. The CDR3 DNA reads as TGTGCCAGCAGCGAGGGAGTGGGACAGCTTAATGAAAAACTGTTTTTT. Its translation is CASSEGVGQLNEKLFF.